One and the same sample provided the 25 T cell receptor beta chains below, sequenced in a study of blood T cell repertoires in COVID-19. The repertoire was sequenced with immunoSEQ multiplex PCR; TCRdb's copy has only in-frame clones and lacks some. The sample includes about 160,000 clones, approximately 81% of them seen just once. The material sequenced was peripheral blood. Every receptor here comes from a woman older than 75 with active or convalescent COVID-19.

Concerning this clone itself: Mismatch with germline at one junction end may stem from a read error. This chain links TRBV4-1 with TRBJ2-7, with TRBD2 matching 11 bases. This CDR3 contains 15 residues. Germline-derived CDR1 and CDR2 are MGHRA and YSYEKL. The CDR3 DNA reads as TGCGCCAGCAGCCCGCCGGGAACTAGCGGGAGTGCCCTTACTTTC. Protein sequence: CASSPPGTSGSALTF.

The genes are TRBV5-1 and TRBJ2-5; 11 bases are shared with TRBD2. In germline, CDR1 is SGHRS, CDR2 YFSETQ. CDR3 length: 15 amino acids. V lost 4 bases to trimming and J lost 4 bases; unmatched junction nucleotides: 6. The DNA for the CDR3 is TGCGCCAGCAGCCCGCTAGCGGGAGGTTCAGAGACCCAGTACTTC. It is translated as CASSPLAGGSETQYF.

A single count supports this clone. The CDR3 sequence is CASTPTGANYGYTF. Written as DNA, the CDR3 is TGTGCCAGCACACCGACAGGGGCGAACTATGGCTACACCTTC. This chain joins TRBV2 and TRBJ1-2; 8 bases match TRBD1. The ends lost 7 bases at V and 2 bases at J; junction bases unmatched: 6. This CDR3 is built from 14 residues. From germline, CDR1 is SNHLY and CDR2 FYNNEI. Full variable domain (remainder filled in from reference TRBV2 and TRBJ1-2): EPEVTQTPSHQVTQMGQEVILRCVPISNHLYFYWYRQILGQKVEFLVSFYNNEISEKSEIFDDQFSVERPDGSNFTLKIRSTKLEDSAMYFCASTPTGANYGYTFGSGTRLTVV.

The gene calls are TRBV6-5 and TRBJ1-6, with 10 nucleotides matching TRBD1. The length of the CDR3 is 14 residues. Germline V lookup: CDR1 MNHEY, CDR2 SVGAGI. V was pared by 6 bases and J by 10 bases, with 6 bases of the junction left unmatched. For the CDR3, the DNA is TGTGCCAGCAGACCCGGGACAGGGGTGTCACCCCTCCACTTT. Translated: CASRPGTGVSPLHF.

The rearrangement joins TRBV15 to TRBJ2-5; 8 bases are shared with TRBD2. V trimming: 0 bases; J trimming: 5 bases; junction bases outside the gene matches: 5. CDR1 is LNHNV, CDR2 YYDKDF, per germline (reference sequence). The CDR3 is 15 amino acids. CDR3 sequence (DNA): TGTGCCACCAGCAGAGACCCGGGAGGGCGGGAGACCCAGTACTTC. Amino acids: CATSRDPGGRETQYF.

Here the CDR3 reads CASSHQKGEQYF. DNA of the CDR3: TGTGCCAGCAGCCACCAAAAGGGGGAGCAGTACTTC. The V gene is TRBV3-1 (or the pseudogene TRBV3-2), the J gene TRBJ2-7, with D perhaps matching TRBD1 (5 bases). This CDR3 has 12 residues. V gave up 3 bases and J gave up 7 bases, with 10 bases separating them. Per the germline V gene, CDR1 is LGHDT and CDR2 is YNNKEL (reference sequence).

In its sample, this clone was seen once. The chain uses TRBV7-9 and TRBJ2-1, with 9 bases that match TRBD1. After removal of 4 bases from V and 5 bases from J, the junction contained 12 bases not matched to a gene. Germline assignment: CDR1 SEHNR and CDR2 FQNEAQ (reference sequence). This CDR3 is built from 17 residues. Here the CDR3 reads CASSSAGGTGRDNEQFF. DNA of the CDR3: TGTGCCAGCAGCTCAGCCGGCGGGACAGGGAGGGACAATGAGCAGTTCTTC.

The V and J genes are TRBV11-3 and TRBJ2-1; possible D gene TRBD2, 6 bases. Germline CDR1 is SGHNT and CDR2 is YENEEA. Between the trimmed V and J ends, which lost 5 bases and 8 bases, there was a span of 10 bases. This CDR3 spans 12 amino acids. The CDR3 protein is CASSPGSYEQFF. CDR3 coding DNA: TGTGCCAGCAGCCCCGGGAGTTATGAGCAGTTCTTC.

The chain is built from TRBV7-9 and TRBJ1-3; unclear D gene. This CDR3 contains 15 residues. CDR1 and CDR2 (germline): SEHNR, FQNEAQ (reference sequence). Trimming stripped 5 bases from V and 6 bases from J, with 17 bases between. CDR3 region: CASSPPGVMENTIYF. The CDR3 bases are TGTGCCAGCAGCCCCCCCGGGGTGATGGAAAACACCATATATTTT.

The rearrangement uses TRBV10-3 and TRBJ2-7; D is ambiguous. The CDR3 has 13 amino acids. Trimming cost V 2 bases and J 3 bases, with 8 bases left between them. CDR1 is ENHRY, CDR2 SYGVKD, per germline. DNA for the CDR3: TGTGCCATCAGTGAGCTAGAGAGCTACGAGCAGTACTTC. Translated: CAISELESYEQYF.

This chain joins TRBV11-3 and TRBJ2-3; 10 bases are shared with TRBD2. The V gene end was trimmed by 2 bases and the J gene end by 0 bases; junction bases not matched to a gene: 2. This CDR3 is 16 amino acids long. Germline V gives CDR1 SGHNT, CDR2 YENEEA. This CDR3 reads CASSLLAGASTDTQYF. The CDR3 DNA follows: TGTGCCAGCAGCTTACTAGCGGGAGCGAGCACAGATACGCAGTATTTT.

CDR3 bases: TGTGCCAGCAGCCCGACAGGGGTCTATGGCTACACCTTC. It yields the protein CASSPTGVYGYTF. This chain links TRBV5-5 with TRBJ1-2; 8 positions agree with TRBD1. Germline lookup yields CDR1 SGHKS and CDR2 YYEKEE (reference sequence). This CDR3 contains 13 residues. V was pared by 4 bases and J by 4 bases, with 3 bases of the junction left unmatched.

The CDR3 DNA reads TGTGCCAGTAGTATAGGTGGGACAGTGAACACTGAAGCTTTCTTT. As protein: CASSIGGTVNTEAFF. This chain links TRBV19 with TRBJ1-1; 7 bases align to TRBD1. The CDR3 contains 15 residues. Per the germline V gene, CDR1 is LNHDA and CDR2 is SQIVND (reference sequence). With 1 base clipped from V and 0 bases from J, the junction kept 2 bases outside the gene matches.

Concerning this clone: Compared with germline, one end of the junction differs, possibly owing to a read error. This chain links TRBV7-9 with TRBJ1-2; D may be TRBD1 (6 bases). Germline V gives CDR1 SEHNR, CDR2 FQNEAQ (reference sequence). This CDR3 region has 14 residues. CDR3 DNA: TGTGCCAGCAGTTTAGAGACAGGCTACTATGGCTACACCTTC. This translates into CASSLETGYYGYTF.

This chain uses TRBV12-5 with TRBJ1-5; D gene unclear. The CDR3 loop spans 16 amino acids. V dropped 7 bases and J dropped 1 base, with 17 bases sitting between them. In germline, CDR1 is LGHNT, CDR2 FRNRAP. CDR3 DNA: TGTGCTAGTGCTGAAAGCGGCAGCCCAAGCAATCAGCCCCAGCATTTT. It yields the protein CASAESGSPSNQPQHF.

The chain employs TRBV15 and TRBJ2-2, with a possible D match to TRBD2 (5 bases). Germline loops: CDR1 LNHNV, CDR2 YYDKDF (reference sequence). The CDR3 sequence is 15 residues long. Trimming left V 5 bases short and J 1 base short, with 11 bases between. This chain's CDR3 is CATSLGLGNTGELFF. CDR3 sequence (DNA): TGTGCCACCAGCCTTGGACTGGGGAACACCGGGGAGCTGTTTTTT.

This chain links TRBV4-1 with TRBJ2-7; TRBD2 aligns across 9 bases. The V gene end was trimmed by 3 bases and the J gene end by 4 bases; junction bases not matched to a gene: 10. The CDR3 spans 16 residues. Per the germline V gene, CDR1 is MGHRA and CDR2 is YSYEKL. The CDR3 here is CASSQPYSGSGYEQYF. The CDR3 DNA sequence: TGCGCCAGCAGCCAGCCCTATAGCGGGAGCGGGTACGAGCAGTACTTC.

This clone has a count of ten or more. J is TRBJ2-7 and V is TRBV6-5; D might be TRBD2 (5 bases). CDR1 and CDR2 from the germline V gene are MNHEY and SVGAGI. V shed 6 bases and J shed 6 bases, with 15 bases lying between them. The CDR3 runs 13 residues. CDR3 in amino acids: CASRLLMEVEQYF. CDR3 bases: TGTGCCAGCAGGCTGTTAATGGAGGTCGAGCAGTACTTC.

This chain uses TRBV5-6 with TRBJ2-2, with D perhaps matching TRBD1 (5 bases). There are 13 residues in the CDR3. With 2 bases removed from V and 5 bases from J, the gap between germline ends came to 7 bases. Per the germline V gene, CDR1 is SGHDT and CDR2 is YYEEEE. In DNA, the CDR3 is TGTGCCAGCAGCTTCTACAGGACCGGGGAGCTGTTTTTT. Translating gives CASSFYRTGELFF.

The V gene is TRBV21-1, the J gene TRBJ1-1; the table assigns TRBD1, which was not confirmed against the DNA. TRBV21-1 is flagged as a pseudogene. CDR3 size: 14 residues. CDR3 coding DNA: TGTGCCAGCAGCCGTAGACAGGGGAACACTGAAGCTTTCTTT. Translated: CASSRRQGNTEAFF.

This rearrangement joins TRBV3-1 (or the pseudogene TRBV3-2) to TRBJ2-3, with a tentative D call TRBD2 (6 bases). From germline, CDR1 is LGHDT and CDR2 YNNKEL (reference sequence). This CDR3 is built from 13 residues. V was pared by 5 bases and J by 5 bases, with 11 bases between. The CDR3 coding sequence is TGTGCCAGCAGCGCCCGGGGGAGAGATACGCAGTATTTT. It is translated as CASSARGRDTQYF.

The gene calls are TRBV3-1 (or the pseudogene TRBV3-2) and TRBJ1-2, with D perhaps TRBD1 (6 bases). Deletions cut 6 bases from V and 6 bases from J, with 14 bases between. The CDR3 runs 13 residues. Looked up from germline, CDR1 is LGHDT and CDR2 is YNNKEL (reference sequence). CDR3 nucleotides: TGTGCCAGCAGGCGAGAGGACAGAGATGGCTACACCTTC. It codes for CASRREDRDGYTF.

This clone has a single count. The V gene is TRBV5-1, the J gene TRBJ1-1; 8 nucleotides agree with TRBD1. Trimming cost V 2 bases and J 8 bases; bases outside gene matches: 8. The CDR3 runs 14 residues. Germline V gene data show CDR1 as SGHRS and CDR2 as YFSETQ. The DNA for the CDR3 is TGCGCCAGCAGCTTACACGGGACAGGCCAAGAAGCTTTCTTT. It translates to CASSLHGTGQEAFF. Filled out from reference TRBV5-1 and TRBJ1-1, the complete variable domain reads KAGVTQTPRYLIKTRGQQVTLSCSPISGHRSVSWYQQTPGQGLQFLFEYFSETQRNKGNFPGRFSGRQFSNSRSEMNVSTLELGDSALYLCASSLHGTGQEAFFGQGTRLTVV.

DNA for the CDR3: TGTGCCAGCGGAATGAGGGACAGGGGCTCCGTTCAGTACTTC. Its protein product is CASGMRDRGSVQYF. The chain uses TRBV5-8 and TRBJ2-5; 10 bases fit TRBD1. Trimming cost V 7 bases and J 11 bases; bases outside gene matches: 14. Germline values: CDR1 SGHTS, CDR2 YDEGEE. The CDR3 covers 14 residues.

V usage is TRBV19 and J usage is TRBJ2-1, with D perhaps TRBD2 (6 bases). CDR1 is LNHDA and CDR2 is SQIVND in the germline V gene (reference sequence). The length of the CDR3 is 13 residues. Trimming left V 4 bases short and J 9 bases short, with 13 bases between. In DNA, the CDR3 is TGTGCCAGTAGTAGGGGCCCGGGGGTTGAGCAGTTCTTC. Protein product: CASSRGPGVEQFF.